This TCR beta chain emerged from a study of blood T cell repertoires in COVID-19. Study-wide background: Samples came from the United States, Italy and Spain, spanning acute and convalescent COVID-19. From T cells, B-cell-depleted T cells, or PBMCs came the material, which was cDNA or gDNA.

Original processing notes: From reference gene primer amplification, estimates of nucleated cell counts were derived. TCRdb keeps only in-frame clones here, not all; method: immunoSEQ multiplex PCR. D and trimming were read from the DNA, whereas the V and J calls and clone size are those reported in that table. The table lists 45,000 or so clones, roughly 68% of them singletons. V was trimmed by 2 bases and J by 4 bases, leaving 13 bases between them. Looked up from germline, CDR1 is SGHVS and CDR2 is FQNEAQ. This CDR3 comprises 15 residues. The chain links TRBV7-8 to TRBJ2-3; perhaps TRBD2 as D (6 bases). Material for sequencing was peripheral blood. This clonotype originated in an elderly man with acute or convalescent COVID-19. The CDR3: CASSLRGGPADTQYF. CDR3 sequence (DNA): TGTGCCAGCAGCTTAAGGGGAGGCCCCGCAGATACGCAGTATTTT.